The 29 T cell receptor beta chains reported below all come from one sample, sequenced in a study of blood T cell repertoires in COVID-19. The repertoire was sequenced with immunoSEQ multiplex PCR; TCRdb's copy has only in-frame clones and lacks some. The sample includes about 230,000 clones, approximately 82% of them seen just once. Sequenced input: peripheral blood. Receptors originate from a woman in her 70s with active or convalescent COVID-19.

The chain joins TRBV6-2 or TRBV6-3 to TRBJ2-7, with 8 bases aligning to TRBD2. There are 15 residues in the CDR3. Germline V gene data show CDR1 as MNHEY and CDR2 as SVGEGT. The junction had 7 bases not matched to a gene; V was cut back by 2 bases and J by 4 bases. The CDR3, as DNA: TGTGCCAGCAGTTACCAGCGGGGGATCACATACGAGCAGTACTTC. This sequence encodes CASSYQRGITYEQYF.

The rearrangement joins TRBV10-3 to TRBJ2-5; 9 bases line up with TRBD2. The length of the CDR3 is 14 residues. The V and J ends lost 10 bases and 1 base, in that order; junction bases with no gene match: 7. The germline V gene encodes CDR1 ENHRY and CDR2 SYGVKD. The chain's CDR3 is CATREAGGQETQYF. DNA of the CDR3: TGTGCCACCCGAGAAGCGGGGGGCCAAGAGACCCAGTACTTC.

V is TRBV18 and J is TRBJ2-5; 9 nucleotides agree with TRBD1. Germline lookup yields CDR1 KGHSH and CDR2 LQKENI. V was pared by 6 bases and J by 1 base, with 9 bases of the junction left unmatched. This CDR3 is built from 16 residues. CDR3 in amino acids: CASSPRTGDLQETQYF. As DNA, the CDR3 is TGTGCCAGCTCCCCGAGGACAGGGGATCTCCAAGAGACCCAGTACTTC.

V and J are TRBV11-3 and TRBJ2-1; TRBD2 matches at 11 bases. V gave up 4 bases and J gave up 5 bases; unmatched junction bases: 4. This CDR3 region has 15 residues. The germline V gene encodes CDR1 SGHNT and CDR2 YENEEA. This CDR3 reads CASSSPGLADNEQFF. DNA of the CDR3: TGTGCCAGCAGCTCACCGGGACTAGCGGACAATGAGCAGTTCTTC.

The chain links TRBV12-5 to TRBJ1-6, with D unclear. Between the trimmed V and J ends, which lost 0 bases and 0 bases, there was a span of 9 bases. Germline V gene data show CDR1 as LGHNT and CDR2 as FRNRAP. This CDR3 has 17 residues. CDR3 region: CASGLVHSGSYNSPLHF. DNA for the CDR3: TGTGCTAGTGGTTTGGTACACAGCGGCTCCTATAATTCACCCCTCCACTTT.

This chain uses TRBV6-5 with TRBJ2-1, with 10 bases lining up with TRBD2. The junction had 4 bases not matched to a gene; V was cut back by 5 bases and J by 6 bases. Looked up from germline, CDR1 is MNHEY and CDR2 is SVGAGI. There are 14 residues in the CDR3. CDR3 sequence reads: CASSPGLASNEQFF. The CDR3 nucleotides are TGTGCCAGCAGTCCGGGACTAGCGAGCAATGAGCAGTTCTTC.

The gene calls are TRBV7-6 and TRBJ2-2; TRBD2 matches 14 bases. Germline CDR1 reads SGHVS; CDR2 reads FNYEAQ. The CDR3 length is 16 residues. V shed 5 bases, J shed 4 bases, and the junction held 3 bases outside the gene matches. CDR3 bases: TGTGCCAGCAGCGTAGGACTAGCGGGAGGCACCGGGGAGCTGTTTTTT. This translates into CASSVGLAGGTGELFF.

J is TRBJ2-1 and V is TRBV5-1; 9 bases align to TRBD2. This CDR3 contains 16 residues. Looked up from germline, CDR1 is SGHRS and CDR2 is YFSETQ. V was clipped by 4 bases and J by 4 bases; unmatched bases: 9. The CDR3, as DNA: TGCGCCAGCAGCGACTCAGCGGGAGGAGGGTACAATGAGCAGTTCTTC. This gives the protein CASSDSAGGGYNEQFF.

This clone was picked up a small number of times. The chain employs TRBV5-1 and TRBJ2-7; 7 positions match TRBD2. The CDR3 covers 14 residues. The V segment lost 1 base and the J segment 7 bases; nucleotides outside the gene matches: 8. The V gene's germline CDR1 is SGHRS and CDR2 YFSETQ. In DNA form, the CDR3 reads TGCGCCAGCAGCTTGACTACCTTGGGGGGGGAGCAGTACTTC. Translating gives CASSLTTLGGEQYF.

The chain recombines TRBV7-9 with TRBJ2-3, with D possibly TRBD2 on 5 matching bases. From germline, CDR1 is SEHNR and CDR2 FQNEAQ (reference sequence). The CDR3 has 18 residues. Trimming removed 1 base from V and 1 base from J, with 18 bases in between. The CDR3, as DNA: TGTGCCAGCAGCTTAGTAACTAGATTCCCCCTGGGCACAGATACGCAGTATTTT. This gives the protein CASSLVTRFPLGTDTQYF. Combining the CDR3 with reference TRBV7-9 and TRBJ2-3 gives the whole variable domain DTGVSQNPRHKITKRGQNVTFRCDPISEHNRLYWYRQTLGQGPEFLTYFQNEAQLEKSRLLSDRFSAERPKGSFSTLEIQRTEQGDSAMYLCASSLVTRFPLGTDTQYFGPGTRLTVL.

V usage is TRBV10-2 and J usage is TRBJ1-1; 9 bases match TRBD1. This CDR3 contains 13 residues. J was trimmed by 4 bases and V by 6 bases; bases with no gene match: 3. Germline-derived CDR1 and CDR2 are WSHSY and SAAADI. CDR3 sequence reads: CASRLQGATEAFF. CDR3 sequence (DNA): TGCGCCAGCAGGTTACAGGGGGCCACTGAAGCTTTCTTT.

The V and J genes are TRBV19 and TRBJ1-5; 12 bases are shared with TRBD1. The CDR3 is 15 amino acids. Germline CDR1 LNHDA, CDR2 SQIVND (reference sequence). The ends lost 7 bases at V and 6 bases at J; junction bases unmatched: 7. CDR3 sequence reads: CASTPGTGGPQPQHF. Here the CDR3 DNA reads TGTGCCAGTACCCCCGGGACAGGGGGCCCTCAGCCCCAGCATTTT.

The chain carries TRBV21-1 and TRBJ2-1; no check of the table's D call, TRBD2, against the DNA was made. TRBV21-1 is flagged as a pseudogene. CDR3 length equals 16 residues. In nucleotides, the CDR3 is TGTGCCAGCAGCGAAGGAGGGCTAGCCACACACAATGAGCAGTTCTTC. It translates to CASSEGGLATHNEQFF.

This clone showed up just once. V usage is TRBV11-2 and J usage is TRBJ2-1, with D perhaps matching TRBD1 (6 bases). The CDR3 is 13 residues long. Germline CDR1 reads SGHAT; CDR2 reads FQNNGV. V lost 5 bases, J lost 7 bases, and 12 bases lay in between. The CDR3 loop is CASSKQGRNEQFF. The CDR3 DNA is TGTGCCAGCAGCAAACAGGGTAGGAATGAGCAGTTCTTC. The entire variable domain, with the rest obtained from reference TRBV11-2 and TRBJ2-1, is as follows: EAGVAQSPRYKIIEKRQSVAFWCNPISGHATLYWYQQILGQGPKLLIQFQNNGVVDDSQLPKDRFSAERLKGVDSTLKIQPAKLEDSAVYLCASSKQGRNEQFFGPGTRLTVL.

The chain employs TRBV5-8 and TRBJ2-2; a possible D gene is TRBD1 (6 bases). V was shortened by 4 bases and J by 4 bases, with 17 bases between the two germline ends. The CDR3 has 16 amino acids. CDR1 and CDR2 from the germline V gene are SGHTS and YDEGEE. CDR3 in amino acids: CASSPKQGWSTGELFF. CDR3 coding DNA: TGTGCCAGCAGCCCTAAACAGGGTTGGAGCACCGGGGAGCTGTTTTTT.

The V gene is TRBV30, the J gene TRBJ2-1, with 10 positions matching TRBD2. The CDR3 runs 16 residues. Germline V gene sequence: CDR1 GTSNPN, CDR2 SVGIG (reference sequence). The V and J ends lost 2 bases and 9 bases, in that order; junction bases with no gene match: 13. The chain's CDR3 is CAWSHTSGIFQGEQFF. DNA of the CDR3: TGTGCCTGGAGTCATACTAGCGGGATATTCCAGGGTGAGCAGTTCTTC.

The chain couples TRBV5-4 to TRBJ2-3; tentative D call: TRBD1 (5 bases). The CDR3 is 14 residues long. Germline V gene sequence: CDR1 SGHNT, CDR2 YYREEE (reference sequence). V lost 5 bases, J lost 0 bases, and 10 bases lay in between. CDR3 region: CASRPQGSTDTQYF. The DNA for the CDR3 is TGTGCCAGCAGGCCTCAGGGTAGCACAGATACGCAGTATTTT.

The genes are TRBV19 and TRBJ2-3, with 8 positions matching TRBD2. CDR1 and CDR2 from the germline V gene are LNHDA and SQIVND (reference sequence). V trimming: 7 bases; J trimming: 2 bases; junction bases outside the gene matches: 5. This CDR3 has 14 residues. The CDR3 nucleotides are TGTGCCAGTATGGAGCGGGGGCACACAGATACGCAGTATTTT. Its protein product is CASMERGHTDTQYF. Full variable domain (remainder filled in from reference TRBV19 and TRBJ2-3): DGGITQSPKYLFRKEGQNVTLSCEQNLNHDAMYWYRQDPGQGLRLIYYSQIVNDFQKGDIAEGYSVSREKKESFPLTVTSAQKNPTAFYLCASMERGHTDTQYFGPGTRLTVL.

CDR3 sequence reads: CASSGTGGGGSPLHF. The CDR3 nucleotides are TGTGCCAGCAGTGGGACAGGGGGAGGTGGTTCACCCCTCCACTTT. The chain couples TRBV2 to TRBJ1-6; 10 nucleotides match TRBD1. The CDR3 is made up of 15 amino acids. J gave up 9 bases and V 4 bases, and 6 bases lay outside the gene matches. Germline-derived CDR1 and CDR2 are SNHLY and FYNNEI.

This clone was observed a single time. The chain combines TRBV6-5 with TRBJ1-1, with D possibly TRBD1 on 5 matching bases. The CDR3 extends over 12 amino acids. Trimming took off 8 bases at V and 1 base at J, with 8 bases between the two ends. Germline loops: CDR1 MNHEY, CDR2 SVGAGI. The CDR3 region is CASLGQNTEAFF. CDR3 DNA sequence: TGTGCCAGCCTCGGACAGAACACTGAAGCTTTCTTT.

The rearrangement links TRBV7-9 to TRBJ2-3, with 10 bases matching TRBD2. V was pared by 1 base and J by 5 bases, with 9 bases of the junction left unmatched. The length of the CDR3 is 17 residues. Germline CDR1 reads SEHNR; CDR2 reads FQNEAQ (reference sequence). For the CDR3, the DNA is TGTGCCAGCAGCTTAGGAGTTAGCGGGGGGCAGGGAGATACGCAGTATTTT. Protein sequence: CASSLGVSGGQGDTQYF.

The CDR3 DNA follows: TGCAGCGTTGGGGCAGAGACCTACGAGCAGTACTTC. It translates to CSVGAETYEQYF. V gene TRBV29-1 combines with J gene TRBJ2-7; D remains ambiguous. V was pared by 4 bases and J by 2 bases, with 9 bases between. The V gene's germline CDR1 is SQVTM and CDR2 ANQGSEA. The length of the CDR3 is 12 residues.

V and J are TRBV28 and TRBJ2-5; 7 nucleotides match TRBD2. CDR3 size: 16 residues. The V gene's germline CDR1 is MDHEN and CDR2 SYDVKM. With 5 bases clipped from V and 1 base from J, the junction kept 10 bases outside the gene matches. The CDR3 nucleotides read TGTGCCAGCAGTATATCGATTGGGAGGGGCCAAGAGACCCAGTACTTC. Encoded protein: CASSISIGRGQETQYF.

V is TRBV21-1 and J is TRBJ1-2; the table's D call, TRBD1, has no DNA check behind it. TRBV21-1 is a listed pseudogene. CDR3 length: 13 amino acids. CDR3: CASSKVRRGGYTF. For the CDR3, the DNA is TGTGCCAGCAGCAAGGTGCGTAGGGGAGGCTACACCTTC.

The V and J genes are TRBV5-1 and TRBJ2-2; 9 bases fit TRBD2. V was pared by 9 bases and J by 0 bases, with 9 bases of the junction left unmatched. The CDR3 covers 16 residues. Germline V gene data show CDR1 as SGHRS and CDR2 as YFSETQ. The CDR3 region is CATAGGAVPNTGELFF. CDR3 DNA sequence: TGCGCCACCGCGGGAGGGGCCGTCCCGAACACCGGGGAGCTGTTTTTT.

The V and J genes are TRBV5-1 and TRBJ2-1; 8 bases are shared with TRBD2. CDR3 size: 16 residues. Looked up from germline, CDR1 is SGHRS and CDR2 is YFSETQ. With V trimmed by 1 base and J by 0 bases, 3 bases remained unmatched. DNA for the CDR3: TGCGCCAGCAGCTTGCTGGCGGGAGGCTCCTACAATGAGCAGTTCTTC. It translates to CASSLLAGGSYNEQFF.

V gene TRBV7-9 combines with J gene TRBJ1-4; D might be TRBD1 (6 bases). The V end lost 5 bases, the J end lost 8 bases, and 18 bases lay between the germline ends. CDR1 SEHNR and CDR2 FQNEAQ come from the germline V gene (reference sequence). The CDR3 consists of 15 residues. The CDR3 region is CASSRAGQLWEKLFF. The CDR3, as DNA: TGTGCCAGCAGCCGCGCCGGACAGCTATGGGAAAAACTGTTTTTT. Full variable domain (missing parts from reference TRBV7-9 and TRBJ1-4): DTGVSQNPRHKITKRGQNVTFRCDPISEHNRLYWYRQTLGQGPEFLTYFQNEAQLEKSRLLSDRFSAERPKGSFSTLEIQRTEQGDSAMYLCASSRAGQLWEKLFFGSGTQLSVL.

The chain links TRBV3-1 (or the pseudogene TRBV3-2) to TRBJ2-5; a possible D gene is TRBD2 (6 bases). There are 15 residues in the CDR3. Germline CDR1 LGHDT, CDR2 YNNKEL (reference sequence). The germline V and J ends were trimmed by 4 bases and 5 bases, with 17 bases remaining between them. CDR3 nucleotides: TGTGCCAGCAGCCTTGGTGGGGGGACGAGGGAGACCCAGTACTTC. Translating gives CASSLGGGTRETQYF.

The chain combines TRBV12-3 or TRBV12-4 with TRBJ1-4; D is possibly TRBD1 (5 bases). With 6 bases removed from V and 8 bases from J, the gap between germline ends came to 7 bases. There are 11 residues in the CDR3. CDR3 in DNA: TGTGCCAGCAGGGGGCGAGAAAAACTGTTTTTT. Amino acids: CASRGREKLFF.